Presented here are 8 T cell receptor beta chains from one specimen sequenced in a study of OX40 agonist ivuxolimab in advanced cancers. Clones were read by immunoSEQ multiplex PCR, and TCRdb kept only the in-frame ones, dropping some. The sample has tens of thousands of clones; around 80% are singletons. The sequencing used CD4+ or CD8+ T cells sorted from blood, collected in a trial of the OX40 agonist ivuxolimab. These receptors all stem from an adult with an advanced solid tumor such as melanoma, head and neck, liver or kidney cancer.

This rearrangement joins TRBV7-8 to TRBJ2-7; 7 bases align to TRBD2. The V gene end was trimmed by 8 bases and the J gene end by 5 bases; junction bases not matched to a gene: 6. Germline CDR1 reads SGHVS; CDR2 reads FQNEAQ. The CDR3 sequence is 12 residues long. The DNA of the CDR3 is TGTGCCAGCCGGGGGGTGGGGAACGAGCAGTACTTC. Amino acid sequence: CASRGVGNEQYF.

The chain links TRBV5-6 to TRBJ2-7; D unresolved. Trimming removed 3 bases from V and 1 base from J, with 8 bases in between. The CDR3 extends over 13 amino acids. Germline CDR1 is SGHDT and CDR2 is YYEEEE. The CDR3 DNA is TGTGCCAGCAGCTCAGACGATTCCTACGAGCAGTACTTC. Amino acid sequence: CASSSDDSYEQYF.

This sequence joins TRBV2 and TRBJ2-7; 11 positions match TRBD1. With 6 bases clipped from V and 2 bases from J, the junction kept 6 bases outside the gene matches. CDR3 length: 15 amino acids. Germline lookup yields CDR1 SNHLY and CDR2 FYNNEI. In DNA form, the CDR3 reads TGTGCCAGCAGGGAACCGGGACAGGGGGCCTACGAGCAGTACTTC. Translating gives CASREPGQGAYEQYF.

The genes are TRBV27 and TRBJ1-5, with D possibly matching TRBD1 (5 bases). Trimming stripped 8 bases from V and 13 bases from J, with 21 bases between. Per the germline V gene, CDR1 is MNHEY and CDR2 is SMNVEV (reference sequence). This CDR3 spans 13 amino acids. The CDR3 here is CASRAGWGLSQHF. The CDR3 region has the DNA TGTGCCAGCCGCGCCGGCTGGGGACTTTCGCAGCATTTT.

The chain joins TRBV29-1 to TRBJ2-7, with 7 bases fitting TRBD1. In germline, CDR1 is SQVTM, CDR2 ANQGSEA. Trimming removed 0 bases from V and 0 bases from J; junction bases left unmatched: 5. The CDR3 has 15 residues. DNA for the CDR3: TGCAGCGTTGAAGATCGGCAGGGGGTCTCCTACGAGCAGTACTTC. Encoded protein: CSVEDRQGVSYEQYF.

The rearrangement links TRBV5-5 to TRBJ1-2, with D perhaps TRBD1 (5 bases). The CDR3 loop spans 14 amino acids. Germline CDR1 is SGHKS and CDR2 is YYEKEE (reference sequence). V lost 0 bases to trimming and J lost 6 bases, with 12 bases between them. CDR3 bases: TGTGCCAGCAGCTTGGGCCGAGGGGTGGATGGCTACACCTTC. Amino acid sequence: CASSLGRGVDGYTF.

This chain joins TRBV27 and TRBJ2-7, with D maybe TRBD1 (6 bases). The ends were cut back, 2 bases at V and 2 bases at J, with 13 bases in the middle. Per the germline V gene, CDR1 is MNHEY and CDR2 is SMNVEV (reference sequence). The length of the CDR3 is 15 residues. CDR3 in DNA: TGTGCCAGCAGTTTACAAGCAGGGGCCCCCTACGAGCAGTACTTC. It specifies CASSLQAGAPYEQYF.

V is TRBV19 and J is TRBJ1-5, with TRBD1 identical over 7 bases. CDR3 size: 15 residues. Germline-derived CDR1 and CDR2 are LNHDA and SQIVND (reference sequence). Germline trimming cut 5 bases from V and 2 bases from J; bases unmatched to any gene: 6. The CDR3: CASSRQGLGNQPQHF. The DNA for the CDR3 is TGTGCCAGTAGTCGACAGGGTCTTGGCAATCAGCCCCAGCATTTT. The entire variable domain, with the rest obtained from reference TRBV19 and TRBJ1-5, is as follows: DGGITQSPKYLFRKEGQNVTLSCEQNLNHDAMYWYRQDPGQGLRLIYYSQIVNDFQKGDIAEGYSVSREKKESFPLTVTSAQKNPTAFYLCASSRQGLGNQPQHFGDGTRLSIL.